The T cell receptor (beta chain) under discussion was sequenced for a study of regulatory and conventional T cells in RAG deficiency. Per the germline V gene, CDR1 is SGHRS and CDR2 is YFSETQ. CDR3 length: 17 amino acids. The V and J ends lost 0 bases and 7 bases respectively, with 20 bases between them. Study-wide findings and caveats: Treg unique TCR beta sequences were approximately 100-fold fewer in Omenn syndrome and CID/AS patients than controls.

A word on this clone: As yet, its antigen is unknown.

Genomic DNA came from blood regulatory T cells gated CD4+ CD25-high CD127-low. Only in-frame clones appear in the TCRdb table, and some are missing; sequencing was by immunoSEQ multiplex PCR. The sample lists under 7,500 clones; around nine tenths were seen once. These records were also assigned to another study, of regulatory T cells. From that report: The primer mix had 52 TRBV and 13 TRBJ primers.

Sequenced material: CD127- CD25+ CD4+ Tregs sorted from blood. The chain combines TRBV5-1 with TRBJ2-1, with a possible D match to TRBD2 (6 bases). This sequence originates from a human donor in good health. The CDR3 is CASSLGLGGAARNEQFF. As DNA, the CDR3 is TGCGCCAGCAGCTTGGGACTAGGAGGAGCCGCACGAAATGAGCAGTTCTTC.